The T cell receptor beta chain described here comes from a study of T cells after yellow fever vaccination. For the study at large: Low-cell-number fractions underwent preparation using SMART-Seq v4 Ultra Low Input. Broader study findings: At around 96% for CD4 and around 91% for CD8, most primary-vaccination clones showed up again after the booster. When the response was secondary, it was weaker but reached its peak faster, day 5 versus 15.

Trimming cost V 4 bases and J 0 bases, with 12 bases left between them. Looked up from germline, CDR1 is LGHDT and CDR2 is YNNKEL (reference sequence). The length of the CDR3 is 15 residues. They built TCR cDNA with 5'RACE template switching, a step that put in a universal primer site and UMIs. TCRdb used MiXCR to reprocess the 5' RACE reads, holding one entry per CDR3 protein. The sample carries 150,000 to 200,000 distinct CDR3 sequences, roughly 8.8% recorded once. On this clonotype: What it recognizes is unknown.

The V call is TRBV3-1, the J call TRBJ1-2, with D perhaps matching TRBD1 (5 bases). The receptor comes from a man younger than 35 who received the YFV17D yellow fever vaccine. Here the sequenced sample was CD8+ T cells sorted from PBMCs, taken 45 days after the yellow fever booster vaccination. The CDR3 DNA reads TGTGCCAGCAGCCGGGCGGGGGGGACTAACTATGGCTACACCTTC. Translated: CASSRAGGTNYGYTF.